These T cell receptor beta chains were read from a single sample in a study of low-dose radiotherapy and immunotherapy resistance in tumors. Each CDR3 protein gets one entry after TCRdb re-called the reads with MiXCR. The sample records about 46,000 distinct CDR3 sequences, 10% to 15% being singletons. The specimen was PBMCs, collected before treatment. The receptors here all came from a female donor with ovarian cancer. Each CDR3 is given with its conserved first and last residue. Clone size is not always given. Where it is, it says once, few, many or a class for expanded clones.

length	size	V	J	CDR3
13	many	TRBV7-2	TRBJ2-3	CASSLEGLATQYF
16	many	TRBV9	TRBJ2-3	CASSVGASGLTDTQYF
17	many	TRBV28	TRBJ2-4	CASSVRDLIRGKNIQYF
13	.	TRBV7-2	TRBJ2-1	CASSLGVAPEQFF
13	many	TRBV12-3/TRBV12-4	TRBJ2-7	CASSLGKVYEQYF
16	many	TRBV27	TRBJ2-3	CASSRKAGSSTDTQYF
16	many	TRBV5-1	TRBJ2-1	CASSLADRGRENEQFF
16	many	TRBV7-3	TRBJ2-7	CASSSGTSGSWDEQYF
16	many	TRBV5-1	TRBJ2-3	CASSYPGLADSDTQYF
14	.	TRBV3-1	TRBJ2-1	CASSRPTGYNEQFF
17	many	TRBV7-9	TRBJ1-2	CASSNPRDRGPRGGYTF
15	many	TRBV5-1	TRBJ2-7	CASSSGTGAGYEQYF
14	medium-sized	TRBV6-1	TRBJ2-7	CASRRPAGTYEQYF
15	many	TRBV7-8	TRBJ2-6	CASSPLRSGANVLTF
13	many	TRBV7-2	TRBJ2-1	CASSLAAGHEQFF
13	many	TRBV20-1	TRBJ2-3	CSANRDSTDTQYF
14	many	TRBV7-9	TRBJ1-1	CASSPDSLNTEAFF
17	many	TRBV7-6	TRBJ2-6	CASSLDWVPSGANVLTF
15	many	TRBV12-3/TRBV12-4	TRBJ2-5	CASSLRLPLGETQYF
16	.	TRBV18	TRBJ1-4	CASSPDLTAKEKLFFF
16	many	TRBV28	TRBJ2-5	CASSLMSSGYQETQYF
13	many	TRBV6-2/TRBV6-3	TRBJ1-5	CASRRGLDQPQHF
15	many	TRBV21-1	TRBJ1-6	CASSKEASGNSPLHF
13	many	TRBV7-3	TRBJ1-2	CASSLKAGGGYTF
12	many	TRBV20-1	TRBJ2-1	CSATRLAGEQFF
12	many	TRBV7-6	TRBJ2-7	CASSGQGPEQYF
14	few	TRBV3-1	TRBJ1-1	CASSQPYLNTEAFF
15	.	TRBV29-1	TRBJ1-1	CSVPPGDRENTEAFF
16	many	TRBV28	TRBJ2-7	CASSPVRSGRWDEQYF
15	many	TRBV2	TRBJ2-7	CASSALAAASYEQYF
15	many	TRBV6-6	TRBJ2-1	CASTSSQGAYNEQFF
13	.	TRBV28	TRBJ2-7	CASRGGGSYEQYF
13	few	TRBV10-3	TRBJ2-5	CAIRGSGGETQYF
12	many	TRBV6-1	TRBJ2-7	CASSHGEGEQYF
11	few	TRBV5-1	TRBJ2-7	CASSFKYEQYF
15	many	TRBV3-1	TRBJ2-1	CASSPGQGSYNEQFF
13	many	TRBV10-1	TRBJ2-2	CASSELVPGELFF